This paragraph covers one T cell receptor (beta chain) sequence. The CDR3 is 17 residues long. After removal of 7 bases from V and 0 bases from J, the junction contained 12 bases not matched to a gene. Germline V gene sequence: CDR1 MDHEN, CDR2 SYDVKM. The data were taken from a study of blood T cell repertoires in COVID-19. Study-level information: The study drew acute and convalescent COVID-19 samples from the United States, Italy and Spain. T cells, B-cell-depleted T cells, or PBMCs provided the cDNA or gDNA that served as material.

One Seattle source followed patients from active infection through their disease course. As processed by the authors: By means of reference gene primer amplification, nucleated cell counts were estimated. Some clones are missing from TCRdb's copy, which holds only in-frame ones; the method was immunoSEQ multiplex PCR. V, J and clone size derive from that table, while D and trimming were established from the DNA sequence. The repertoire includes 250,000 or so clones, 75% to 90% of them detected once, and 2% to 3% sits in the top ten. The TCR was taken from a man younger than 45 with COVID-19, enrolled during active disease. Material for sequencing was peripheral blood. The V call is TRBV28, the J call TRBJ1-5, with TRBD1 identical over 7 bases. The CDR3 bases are TGTGCCAGCATCCTGGGGGGACAGCTCTATAGCAATCAGCCCCAGCATTTT. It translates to CASILGGQLYSNQPQHF.